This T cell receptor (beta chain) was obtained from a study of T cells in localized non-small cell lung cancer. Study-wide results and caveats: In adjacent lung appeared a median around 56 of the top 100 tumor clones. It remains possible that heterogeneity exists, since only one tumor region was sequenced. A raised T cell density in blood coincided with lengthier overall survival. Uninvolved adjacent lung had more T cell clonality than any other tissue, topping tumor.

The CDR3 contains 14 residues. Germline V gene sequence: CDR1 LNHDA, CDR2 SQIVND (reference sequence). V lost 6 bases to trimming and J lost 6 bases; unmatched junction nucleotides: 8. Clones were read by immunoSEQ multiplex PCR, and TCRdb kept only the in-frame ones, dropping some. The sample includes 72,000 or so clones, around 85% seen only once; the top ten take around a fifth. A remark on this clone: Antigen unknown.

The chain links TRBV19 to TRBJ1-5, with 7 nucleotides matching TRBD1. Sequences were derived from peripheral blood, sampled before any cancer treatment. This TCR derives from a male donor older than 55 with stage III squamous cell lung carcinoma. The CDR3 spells CASRLAGGFQPQHF. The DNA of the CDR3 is TGTGCCAGTAGGTTGGCAGGGGGGTTTCAGCCCCAGCATTTT. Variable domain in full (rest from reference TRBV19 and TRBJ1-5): DGGITQSPKYLFRKEGQNVTLSCEQNLNHDAMYWYRQDPGQGLRLIYYSQIVNDFQKGDIAEGYSVSREKKESFPLTVTSAQKNPTAFYLCASRLAGGFQPQHFGDGTRLSIL.